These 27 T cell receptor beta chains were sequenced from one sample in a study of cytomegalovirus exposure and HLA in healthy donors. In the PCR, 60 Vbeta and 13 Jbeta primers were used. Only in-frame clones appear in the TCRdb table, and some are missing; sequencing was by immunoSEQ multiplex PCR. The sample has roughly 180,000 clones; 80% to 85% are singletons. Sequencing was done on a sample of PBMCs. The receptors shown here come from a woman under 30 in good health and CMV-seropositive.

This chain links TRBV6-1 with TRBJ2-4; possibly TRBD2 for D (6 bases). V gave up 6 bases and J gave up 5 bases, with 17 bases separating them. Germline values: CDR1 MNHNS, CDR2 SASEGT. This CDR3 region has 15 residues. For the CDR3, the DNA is TGTGCCAGCAGCGCCCCTGGGACTGGGGAAAACATTCAGTACTTC. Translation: CASSAPGTGENIQYF.

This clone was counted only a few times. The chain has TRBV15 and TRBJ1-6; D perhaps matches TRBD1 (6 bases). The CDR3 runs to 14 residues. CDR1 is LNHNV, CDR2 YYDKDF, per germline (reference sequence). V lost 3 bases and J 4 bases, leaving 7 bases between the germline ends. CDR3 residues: CATSRDSYNSPLHF. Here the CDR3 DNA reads TGTGCCACCAGCAGGGACAGTTATAATTCACCCCTCCACTTT.

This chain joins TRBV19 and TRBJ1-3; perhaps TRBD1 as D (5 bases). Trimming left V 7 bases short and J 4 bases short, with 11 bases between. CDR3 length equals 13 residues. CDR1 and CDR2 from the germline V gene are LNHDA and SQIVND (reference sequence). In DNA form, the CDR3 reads TGTGCCAGTACGTCAGGGTGGGGAAACACCATATATTTT. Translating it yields CASTSGWGNTIYF.

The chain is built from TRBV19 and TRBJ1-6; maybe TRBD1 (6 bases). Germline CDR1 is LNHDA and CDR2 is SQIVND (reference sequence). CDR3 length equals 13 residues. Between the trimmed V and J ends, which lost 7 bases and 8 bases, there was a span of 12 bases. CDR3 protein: CASNGQHHSPLHF. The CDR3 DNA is TGTGCCAGTAATGGACAGCATCATTCACCCCTCCACTTT.

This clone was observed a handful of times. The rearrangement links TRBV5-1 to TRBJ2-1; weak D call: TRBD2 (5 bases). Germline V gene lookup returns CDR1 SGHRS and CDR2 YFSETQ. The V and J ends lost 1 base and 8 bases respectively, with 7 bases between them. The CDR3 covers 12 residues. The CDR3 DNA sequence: TGCGCCAGCAGCTTGCCCGGGGATGAGCAGTTCTTC. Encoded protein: CASSLPGDEQFF.

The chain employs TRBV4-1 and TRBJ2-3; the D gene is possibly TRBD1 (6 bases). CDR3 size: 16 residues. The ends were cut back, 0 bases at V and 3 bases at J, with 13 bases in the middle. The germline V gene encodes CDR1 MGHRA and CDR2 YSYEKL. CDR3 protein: CASSQEWGLRTDTQYF. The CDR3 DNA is TGCGCCAGCAGCCAAGAATGGGGGCTAAGGACAGATACGCAGTATTTT.

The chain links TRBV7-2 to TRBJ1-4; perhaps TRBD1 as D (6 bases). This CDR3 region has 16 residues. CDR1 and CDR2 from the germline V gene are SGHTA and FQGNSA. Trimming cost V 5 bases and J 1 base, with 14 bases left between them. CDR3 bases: TGTGCCAGCAGCAAACTTACAGGGATAACTAATGAAAAACTGTTTTTT. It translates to CASSKLTGITNEKLFF.

CDR3 sequence reads: CASSLTSGLAGVANTGELFF. For the CDR3, the DNA is TGTGCCAGCAGCTTAACTTCCGGACTAGCGGGGGTAGCCAACACCGGGGAGCTGTTTTTT. V is TRBV11-3 and J is TRBJ2-2, with 13 bases matching TRBD2. V was pared by 2 bases and J by 2 bases, with 11 bases of the junction left unmatched. This CDR3 comprises 20 residues. Germline values: CDR1 SGHNT, CDR2 YENEEA.

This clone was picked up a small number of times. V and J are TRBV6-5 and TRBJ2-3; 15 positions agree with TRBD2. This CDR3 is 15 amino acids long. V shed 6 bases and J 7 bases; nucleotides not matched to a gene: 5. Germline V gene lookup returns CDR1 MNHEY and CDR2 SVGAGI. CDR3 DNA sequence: TGTGCCAGCAGCAAGGGACTAGCGGGGGGATATACGCAGTATTTT. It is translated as CASSKGLAGGYTQYF.

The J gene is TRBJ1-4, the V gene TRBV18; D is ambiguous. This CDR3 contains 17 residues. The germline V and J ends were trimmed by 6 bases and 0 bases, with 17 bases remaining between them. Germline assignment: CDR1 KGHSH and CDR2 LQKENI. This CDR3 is CASSPLLADTTNEKLFF. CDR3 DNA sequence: TGTGCCAGCTCTCCCTTGCTGGCGGATACAACTAATGAAAAACTGTTTTTT. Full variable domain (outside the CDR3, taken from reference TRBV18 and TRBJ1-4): NAGVMQNPRHLVRRRGQEARLRCSPMKGHSHVYWYRQLPEEGLKFMVYLQKENIIDESGMPKERFSAEFPKEGPSILRIQQVVRGDSAAYFCASSPLLADTTNEKLFFGSGTQLSVL.

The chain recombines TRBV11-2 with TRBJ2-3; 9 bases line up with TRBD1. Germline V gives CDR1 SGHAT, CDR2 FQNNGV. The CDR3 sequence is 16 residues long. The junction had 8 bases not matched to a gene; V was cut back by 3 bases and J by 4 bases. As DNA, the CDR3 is TGTGCCAGCAGCTTCGGGACAGGGAATTTCGCAGATACGCAGTATTTT. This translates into CASSFGTGNFADTQYF.

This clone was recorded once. The CDR3 bases are TGTGCCAGCAGCTTAGGAGTTTTAGCGTCGAGCTCCTACAATGAGCAGTTCTTC. Translated, it gives CASSLGVLASSSYNEQFF. This chain joins TRBV11-3 and TRBJ2-1; weak D call: TRBD2 (5 bases). The CDR3 is 18 amino acids. Germline lookup yields CDR1 SGHNT and CDR2 YENEEA. The V end was cut by 1 base, the J end by 0 bases, with 16 bases between.

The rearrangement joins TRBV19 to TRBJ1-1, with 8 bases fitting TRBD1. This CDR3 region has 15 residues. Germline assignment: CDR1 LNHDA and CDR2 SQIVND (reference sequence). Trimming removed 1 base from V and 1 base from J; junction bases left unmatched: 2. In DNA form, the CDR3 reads TGTGCCAGTAGTATAGCTGACAGGGGGAACACTGAAGCTTTCTTT. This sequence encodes CASSIADRGNTEAFF.

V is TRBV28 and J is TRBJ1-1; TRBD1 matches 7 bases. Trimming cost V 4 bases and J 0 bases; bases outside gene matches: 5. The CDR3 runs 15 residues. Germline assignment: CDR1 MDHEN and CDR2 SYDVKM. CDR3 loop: CASSWETGLNTEAFF. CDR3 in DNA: TGTGCCAGCAGTTGGGAGACAGGGCTGAACACTGAAGCTTTCTTT.

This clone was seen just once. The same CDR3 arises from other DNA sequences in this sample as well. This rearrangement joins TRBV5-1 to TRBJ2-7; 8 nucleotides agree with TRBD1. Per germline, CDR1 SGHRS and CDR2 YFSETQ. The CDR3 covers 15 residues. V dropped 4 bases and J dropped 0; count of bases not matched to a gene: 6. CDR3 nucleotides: TGCGCCAGCAGCCCCCGGACAGGGAGCTCCTACGAGCAGTACTTC. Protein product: CASSPRTGSSYEQYF.

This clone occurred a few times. The CDR3 spells CASGERRATGNTIYF. In nucleotides, the CDR3 is TGTGCCAGCGGGGAGAGGAGGGCTACTGGAAACACCATATATTTT. J is TRBJ1-3 and V is TRBV6-1; D is unresolved. Trimming took 8 bases from V and 2 from J, leaving 16 bases between them. This CDR3 is 15 amino acids long. Germline V lookup: CDR1 MNHNS, CDR2 SASEGT.

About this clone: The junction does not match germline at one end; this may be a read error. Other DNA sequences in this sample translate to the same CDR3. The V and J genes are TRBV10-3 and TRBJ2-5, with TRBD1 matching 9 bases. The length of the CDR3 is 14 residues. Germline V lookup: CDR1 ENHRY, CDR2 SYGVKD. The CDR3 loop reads CAISFTGGEETQYF. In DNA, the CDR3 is TGCGCCATCAGTTTCACAGGGGGCGAAGAGACCCAGTACTTC.

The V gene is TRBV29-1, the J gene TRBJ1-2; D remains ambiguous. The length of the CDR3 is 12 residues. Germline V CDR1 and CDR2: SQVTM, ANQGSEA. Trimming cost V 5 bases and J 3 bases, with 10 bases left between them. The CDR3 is CSVPSSDYGYTF. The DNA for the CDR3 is TGCAGCGTTCCGTCCTCGGACTATGGCTACACCTTC. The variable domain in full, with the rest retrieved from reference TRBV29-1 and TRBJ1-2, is SAVISQKPSRDICQRGTSLTIQCQVDSQVTMMFWYRQQPGQSLTLIATANQGSEATYESGFVIDKFPISRPNLTFSTLTVSNMSPEDSSIYLCSVPSSDYGYTFGSGTRLTVV.

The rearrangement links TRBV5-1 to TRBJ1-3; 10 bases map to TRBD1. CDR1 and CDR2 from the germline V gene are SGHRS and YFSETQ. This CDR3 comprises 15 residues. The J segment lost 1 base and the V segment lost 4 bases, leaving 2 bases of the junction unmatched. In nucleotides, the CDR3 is TGCGCCAGCAGCGGGGGACAGGGGTCTGGAAACACCATATATTTT. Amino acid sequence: CASSGGQGSGNTIYF.

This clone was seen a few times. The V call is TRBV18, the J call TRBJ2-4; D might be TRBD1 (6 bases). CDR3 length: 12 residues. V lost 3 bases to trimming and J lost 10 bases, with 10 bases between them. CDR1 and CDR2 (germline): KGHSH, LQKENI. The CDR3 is CASSPTDRIQYF. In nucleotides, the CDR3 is TGTGCCAGCTCACCGACCGACAGGATTCAGTACTTC.

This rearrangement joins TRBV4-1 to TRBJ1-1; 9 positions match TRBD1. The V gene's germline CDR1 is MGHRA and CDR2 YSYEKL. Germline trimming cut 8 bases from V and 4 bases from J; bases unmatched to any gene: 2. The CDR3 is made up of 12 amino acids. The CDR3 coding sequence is TGCGCCAGCGGACAGGGGACCACTGAAGCTTTCTTT. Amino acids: CASGQGTTEAFF.

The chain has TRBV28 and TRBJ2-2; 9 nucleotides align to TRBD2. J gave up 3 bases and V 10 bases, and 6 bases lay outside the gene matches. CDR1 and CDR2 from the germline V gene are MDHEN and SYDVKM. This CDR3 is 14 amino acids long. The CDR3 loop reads CATVSGGHTGELFF. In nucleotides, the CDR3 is TGTGCCACCGTTAGCGGGGGCCACACCGGGGAGCTGTTTTTT. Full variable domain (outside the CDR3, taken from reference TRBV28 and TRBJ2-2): DVKVTQSSRYLVKRTGEKVFLECVQDMDHENMFWYRQDPGLGLRLIYFSYDVKMKEKGDIPEGYSVSREKKERFSLILESASTNQTSMYLCATVSGGHTGELFFGEGSRLTVL.

CDR3 bases: TGTGCCAGTAGCCACCTCGGGGGGGACAATGAGCAGTTCTTC. As protein: CASSHLGGDNEQFF. The V and J genes are TRBV19 and TRBJ2-1, with TRBD2 matching over 8 bases. V was clipped by 6 bases and J by 5 bases; unmatched bases: 6. The germline V gene encodes CDR1 LNHDA and CDR2 SQIVND (reference sequence). This CDR3 region has 14 residues.

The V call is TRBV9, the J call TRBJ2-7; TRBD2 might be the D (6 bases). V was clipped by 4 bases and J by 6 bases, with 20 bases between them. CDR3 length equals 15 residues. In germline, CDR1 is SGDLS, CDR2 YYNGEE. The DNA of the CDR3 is TGTGCCAGCAGCTTCTCAGGAGGGGCCCTAAGCGAGCAGTACTTC. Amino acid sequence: CASSFSGGALSEQYF. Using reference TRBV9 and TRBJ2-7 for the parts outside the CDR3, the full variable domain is DSGVTQTPKHLITATGQRVTLRCSPRSGDLSVYWYQQSLDQGLQFLIQYYNGEERAKGNILERFSAQQFPDLHSELNLSSLELGDSALYFCASSFSGGALSEQYFGPGTRLTVT.

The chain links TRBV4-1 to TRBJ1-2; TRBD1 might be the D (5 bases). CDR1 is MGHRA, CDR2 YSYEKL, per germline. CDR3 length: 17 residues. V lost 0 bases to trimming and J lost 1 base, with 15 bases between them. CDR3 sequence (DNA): TGCGCCAGCAGCCAAGATCTGAGGGACTTACTTAACTATGGCTACACCTTC. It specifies CASSQDLRDLLNYGYTF.

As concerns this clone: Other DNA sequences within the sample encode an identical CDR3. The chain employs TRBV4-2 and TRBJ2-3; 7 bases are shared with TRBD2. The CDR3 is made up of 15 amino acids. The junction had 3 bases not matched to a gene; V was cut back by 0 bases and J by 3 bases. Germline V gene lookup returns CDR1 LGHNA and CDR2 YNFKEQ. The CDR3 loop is CASSQDGGETDTQYF. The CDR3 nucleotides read TGTGCCAGCAGCCAAGATGGGGGGGAGACAGATACGCAGTATTTT.

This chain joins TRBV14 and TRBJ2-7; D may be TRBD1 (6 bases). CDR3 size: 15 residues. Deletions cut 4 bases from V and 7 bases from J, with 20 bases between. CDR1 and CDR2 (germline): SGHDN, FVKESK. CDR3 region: CASSRDTGFTEEQYF. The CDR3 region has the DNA TGTGCCAGCAGCCGGGACACGGGTTTCACCGAGGAGCAGTACTTC.